These 23 T cell receptor beta chains share one sample of origin, sequenced in a study of response to subunit inactivated influenza vaccine. A single record per CDR3 protein comes from TCRdb applying MiXCR to the RT-PCR reads. The repertoire has 550,000 to 650,000 distinct CDR3 sequences, 10% to 15% of them found once; the top ten carry roughly a tenth. Material: PBMCs from blood, obtained on the day of vaccination. The receptors stem from a man in his forties or fifties who received an inactivated influenza vaccine.

This clonotype occurred many times. The V gene is TRBV5-5, the J gene TRBJ1-5; D is unresolved. This CDR3 is built from 14 residues. Looked up from germline, CDR1 is SGHKS and CDR2 is YYEKEE (reference sequence). Trimming removed 1 base at V and 3 bases at J, with 8 bases between. The CDR3 protein is CASSLTEPNQPQHF. The CDR3 DNA sequence: TGTGCCAGCAGCTTGACGGAACCCAATCAGCCCCAGCATTTT.

The J gene is TRBJ2-7, the V gene TRBV6-2 or TRBV6-3; TRBD2 aligns across 7 bases. The CDR3 is 13 amino acids. CDR1 and CDR2 from the germline V gene are MNHEY and SVGEGT. V lost 6 bases, J lost 3 bases, and 5 bases stayed unmatched. CDR3 region: CASRYRGVYEQYF. CDR3 in DNA: TGTGCCAGCAGGTACCGGGGGGTCTACGAGCAGTACTTC.

This clonotype was counted ten times or more. The rearrangement joins TRBV5-1 to TRBJ2-2; D is uncertain. This CDR3 is 15 amino acids long. Per the germline V gene, CDR1 is SGHRS and CDR2 is YFSETQ. The germline V and J ends were trimmed by 0 bases and 0 bases, with 6 bases remaining between them. This CDR3 reads CASSLAQANTGELFF. The CDR3, as DNA: TGCGCCAGCAGCTTGGCTCAGGCGAACACCGGGGAGCTGTTTTTT. Complete variable domain (other parts from reference TRBV5-1 and TRBJ2-2): KAGVTQTPRYLIKTRGQQVTLSCSPISGHRSVSWYQQTPGQGLQFLFEYFSETQRNKGNFPGRFSGRQFSNSRSEMNVSTLELGDSALYLCASSLAQANTGELFFGEGSRLTVL.

For this clonotype: One end of the junction does not line up with germline, which may come from a read error. This rearrangement joins TRBV6-1 to TRBJ2-7; D may be TRBD2 (6 bases). Germline V gene lookup returns CDR1 MNHNS and CDR2 SASEGT. The CDR3 loop spans 16 amino acids. CDR3 nucleotides: TGTGCCAGCATCCCATCCTCCGGGACTCCAACCTACGAGCACTACTTC. Protein product: CASIPSSGTPTYEHYF.

This clonotype was observed a handful of times. This chain uses TRBV29-1 with TRBJ2-2; 7 bases fit TRBD1. After removal of 8 bases from V and 6 bases from J, the junction contained 6 bases not matched to a gene. The CDR3 loop spans 12 amino acids. Germline values: CDR1 SQVTM, CDR2 ANQGSEA. CDR3: CSTTGTSGELFF. CDR3 nucleotide sequence: TGCAGCACGACAGGGACCTCCGGGGAGCTGTTTTTT.

This clonotype was seen many times. This CDR3 is CASSLGQGDVNTEAFF. Written as DNA, the CDR3 is TGTGCCAGCAGTTTAGGACAGGGGGATGTGAACACTGAAGCTTTCTTT. The J gene is TRBJ1-1, the V gene TRBV12-3 or TRBV12-4; 9 nucleotides align to TRBD1. The V gene end was trimmed by 1 base and the J gene end by 0 bases; junction bases not matched to a gene: 3. The CDR3 sequence is 16 residues long.

This clonotype showed up many times. The DNA for the CDR3 is TGTGCCAGCAGCTCGGGGGTAGGGGCCAATCAGCCCCAGCATTTT. Protein product: CASSSGVGANQPQHF. V gene TRBV12-3 or TRBV12-4 combines with J gene TRBJ1-5; the D gene is possibly TRBD1 (5 bases). Trimming removed 6 bases from V and 3 bases from J, with 15 bases in between. The CDR3 is 15 amino acids.

This clonotype has more than one count but fewer than ten. This chain joins TRBV7-8 and TRBJ2-7; D call uncertain. The germline V and J ends were trimmed by 7 bases and 4 bases, with 14 bases remaining between them. CDR1 is SGHVS, CDR2 FQNEAQ, per germline. This CDR3 has 13 residues. CDR3 in DNA: TGTGCCAGCAACCAGAAAGGTCAATACGAGCAGTACTTC. As protein: CASNQKGQYEQYF.

The chain is built from TRBV12-3 or TRBV12-4 and TRBJ2-5; TRBD2 agrees at 13 bases. The CDR3 contains 15 residues. With 6 bases clipped from V and 2 bases from J, the junction kept 3 bases outside the gene matches. The chain's CDR3 is CASRLAGGRQETQYF. DNA of the CDR3: TGTGCCAGCAGACTAGCGGGGGGGCGTCAAGAGACCCAGTACTTC.

This chain links TRBV12-3 or TRBV12-4 with TRBJ2-3; 8 bases fit TRBD2. V dropped 3 bases and J dropped 4; count of bases not matched to a gene: 9. The CDR3 is 16 residues long. The CDR3 is CASSFDVAGSADTQYF. The CDR3 DNA reads as TGTGCCAGCAGTTTCGACGTAGCGGGGTCAGCAGATACGCAGTATTTT.

The chain has TRBV12-3 or TRBV12-4 and TRBJ2-7, with 8 bases that match TRBD2. The trim removed 5 bases at V and 2 bases at J, leaving 8 bases unmatched. This CDR3 has 15 residues. Here the CDR3 reads CASSTRGGYTYEQYF. The CDR3 coding sequence is TGTGCCAGCAGTACCCGGGGGGGGTATACCTACGAGCAGTACTTC.

This clonotype was observed many times. V and J are TRBV4-3 and TRBJ2-5, with D perhaps matching TRBD1 (6 bases). The CDR3 consists of 16 residues. V shed 0 bases and J shed 1 base, with 12 bases lying between them. Germline CDR1 LGHNA, CDR2 YSLEER. The CDR3 DNA sequence: TGCGCCAGCAGCCAAGATCCCCGAGGGGGCCAAGAGACCCAGTACTTC. This codes for CASSQDPRGGQETQYF.

This clonotype was seen a few times. The chain recombines TRBV28 with TRBJ2-1, with D possibly TRBD2 on 6 matching bases. This CDR3 has 13 amino acids. Looked up from germline, CDR1 is MDHEN and CDR2 is SYDVKM. Trimming shortened V by 1 base and J by 9 bases, and 10 bases separated the two germline ends. The CDR3 region is CASSLYVGGEQFF. CDR3 nucleotide sequence: TGTGCCAGCAGTTTATATGTGGGGGGTGAGCAGTTCTTC.

This clonotype appeared a few times. This chain links TRBV12-3 or TRBV12-4 with TRBJ1-2, with a possible D match to TRBD1 (5 bases). This CDR3 is built from 14 residues. Trimming removed 3 bases from V and 6 bases from J, with 14 bases in between. The CDR3 is CASSFVDLGDGYTF. In nucleotides, the CDR3 is TGTGCCAGCAGTTTTGTGGATCTGGGGGATGGCTACACCTTC.

The table lists this clonotype with a few counts. The V gene is TRBV20-1, the J gene TRBJ2-5, with D perhaps matching TRBD1 (5 bases). The CDR3 extends over 13 amino acids. Germline-derived CDR1 and CDR2 are DFQATT and SNEGSKA (reference sequence). Trimming removed 1 base at V and 3 bases at J, with 9 bases between. CDR3 residues: CSARVGREETQYF. The CDR3 DNA reads TGCAGTGCTAGAGTAGGCAGGGAAGAGACCCAGTACTTC.

The J gene is TRBJ2-1, the V gene TRBV5-1, with TRBD2 identical over 11 bases. This CDR3 region has 15 residues. The germline gives CDR1 SGHRS, CDR2 YFSETQ. The ends lost 5 bases at V and 5 bases at J; junction bases unmatched: 6. CDR3 loop: CASRGTSGNDNEQFF. The CDR3 DNA sequence: TGCGCCAGCAGGGGGACTAGCGGAAACGACAATGAGCAGTTCTTC.

The chain is built from TRBV5-6 and TRBJ2-3; perhaps TRBD2 as D (5 bases). Germline loops: CDR1 SGHDT, CDR2 YYEEEE. The CDR3 has 15 amino acids. The V gene lost 3 bases and the J gene lost 0 bases, with 11 bases spanning the gap. CDR3 nucleotide sequence: TGTGCCAGCAGCTCCGGACTCCCCAGCACAGATACGCAGTATTTT. It yields the protein CASSSGLPSTDTQYF.

The CDR3 here is CSVSVTSGIGEQFF. CDR3 DNA: TGCAGCGTTTCTGTGACTAGCGGGATAGGTGAGCAGTTCTTC. This chain links TRBV29-1 with TRBJ2-1, with 11 nucleotides matching TRBD2. Per the germline V gene, CDR1 is SQVTM and CDR2 is ANQGSEA. V lost 5 bases, J lost 9 bases, and 9 bases stayed unmatched. The CDR3 length is 14 residues.

In its sample, this clonotype was seen many times. The rearrangement links TRBV12-3 or TRBV12-4 to TRBJ2-2, with a weak D call TRBD2 (5 bases). V was clipped by 8 bases and J by 5 bases, with 15 bases between them. This CDR3 is 14 amino acids long. The CDR3 region has the DNA TGTGCCAGCCGACCCGGGGTACAAACCGGGGAGCTGTTTTTT. Protein: CASRPGVQTGELFF.

The chain recombines TRBV20-1 with TRBJ2-7; 11 bases are shared with TRBD2. This CDR3 contains 15 residues. Germline-derived CDR1 and CDR2 are DFQATT and SNEGSKA (reference sequence). V gave up 0 bases and J gave up 3 bases; unmatched junction bases: 4. CDR3 region: CSARDLTSGNYEQYF. CDR3 nucleotide sequence: TGCAGTGCTAGAGATCTGACTAGCGGGAACTACGAGCAGTACTTC.

The chain has TRBV24-1 and TRBJ2-5; D perhaps matches TRBD2 (5 bases). V was clipped by 0 bases and J by 5 bases, with 9 bases between them. Per germline, CDR1 KGHDR and CDR2 SFDVKD. The CDR3 extends over 14 amino acids. The chain's CDR3 is CATSDLGPGETQYF. The CDR3 bases are TGTGCCACCAGTGATTTGGGACCGGGGGAGACCCAGTACTTC.

This chain links TRBV5-1 with TRBJ1-1; the D is unclear. Germline V gene data show CDR1 as SGHRS and CDR2 as YFSETQ. The CDR3 has 12 amino acids. Trimming removed 4 bases from V and 5 bases from J, with 9 bases in between. Here the CDR3 reads CASSTGPTEAFF. In DNA, the CDR3 is TGCGCCAGCAGCACCGGACCAACTGAAGCTTTCTTT.

The chain uses TRBV2 and TRBJ2-7, with D perhaps being TRBD1 or TRBD2 (6 bases each). The germline CDR1 and CDR2 sequences are SNHLY and FYNNEI. The CDR3 is 14 amino acids. The ends were cut back, 6 bases at V and 5 bases at J, with 17 bases in the middle. CDR3 loop: CASRRGVMGDEQYF. The CDR3 nucleotides read TGTGCCAGCAGGAGGGGGGTAATGGGCGACGAGCAGTACTTC.